The clone carrying this T cell receptor beta chain occurred once. The method was immunoSEQ multiplex PCR; TCRdb's version includes in-frame clones alone and lacks a portion of them. This sample has around 160,000 clones, with just under 85% found just once. The data were obtained in a study of blood T cell repertoires in COVID-19. Study-wide background: Collection of acute and convalescent COVID-19 samples took place in the United States, Italy and Spain. The analysed material was cDNA or gDNA that came from T cells, B-cell-depleted T cells, or PBMCs.

This clonotype was obtained from a woman aged 40 to 50 with active or convalescent COVID-19. The material sequenced was peripheral blood.

Here the CDR3 reads CATEGRVGSGANVLTF. CDR3 coding DNA: TGTGCCACCGAGGGGAGGGTAGGCTCTGGGGCCAACGTCCTGACTTTC. The chain has TRBV2 and TRBJ2-6; 7 bases fit TRBD2. This CDR3 has 16 residues. Losses at the gene ends were 10 bases for V and 0 bases for J; bases not matched to a gene: 9. Per the germline V gene, CDR1 is SNHLY and CDR2 is FYNNEI.